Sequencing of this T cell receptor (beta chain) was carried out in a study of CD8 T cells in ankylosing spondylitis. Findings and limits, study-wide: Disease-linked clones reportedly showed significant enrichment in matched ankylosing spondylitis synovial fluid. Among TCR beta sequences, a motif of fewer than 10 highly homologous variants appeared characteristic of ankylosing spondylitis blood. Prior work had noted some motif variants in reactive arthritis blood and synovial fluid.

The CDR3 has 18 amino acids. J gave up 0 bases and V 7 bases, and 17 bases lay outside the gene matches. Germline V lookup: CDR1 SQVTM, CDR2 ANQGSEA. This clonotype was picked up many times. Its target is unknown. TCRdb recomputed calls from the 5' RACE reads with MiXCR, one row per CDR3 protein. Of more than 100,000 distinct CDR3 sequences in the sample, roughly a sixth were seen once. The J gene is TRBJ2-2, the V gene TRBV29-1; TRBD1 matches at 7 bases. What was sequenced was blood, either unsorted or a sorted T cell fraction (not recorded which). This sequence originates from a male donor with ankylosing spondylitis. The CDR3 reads CSAAARDSSTSNTGELFF. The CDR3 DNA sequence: TGCAGCGCAGCTGCCCGGGACAGCTCTACCTCGAACACCGGGGAGCTGTTTTTT.